This T cell receptor (beta chain) appears in the sequencing data of a study of blood T cell repertoires in COVID-19. Study overall: COVID-19 samples from acute and convalescent phases originated in the United States, Italy and Spain. The analysed material was cDNA or gDNA that came from T cells, B-cell-depleted T cells, or PBMCs.

Recovery among Cohort 3 donors was established by two negative PCRs, clearance, or symptom resolution. In the study's own analysis: Reference gene primer amplification gave estimated nucleated cell counts. The method was immunoSEQ multiplex PCR; TCRdb's version includes in-frame clones alone and lacks a portion of them. That table furnishes V, J and clone size, whereas the DNA furnished D and trimming. The sample lists about 270,000 clones; 88% were seen once. The length of the CDR3 is 13 residues. V shed 6 bases, J shed 2 bases, and the junction held 2 bases outside the gene matches. The germline V gene encodes CDR1 SNHLY and CDR2 FYNNEI.

Sequenced input: PBMCs or T cells enriched from blood (not recorded which). The chain links TRBV2 to TRBJ2-7, with 9 bases lining up with TRBD1. This receptor was obtained from a woman in her 30s who had recovered from COVID-19. CDR3 bases: TGTGCCAGCAGCGGACAGGGGCCCTACGAGCAGTACTTC. This gives the protein CASSGQGPYEQYF.